These 21 T cell receptor beta chains were all obtained from the same sample, sequenced in a study of human T cells and chemical hapten exposure. Time point denoted: patch test 2, 6 weeks after DPC sensitization. Regarding treatment: therapeutic diphenylcyclopropenone sensitization with weekly scalp DPC. Via MiXCR, TCRdb re-called the RACE reads, giving one row per CDR3 protein. The sample has 95,000 or so distinct CDR3 sequences, 9.5% to 12% seen once. The starting material was whole blood, obtained in connection with sensitization to the hapten diphenylcyclopropenone (DPC). These receptors were obtained from a woman aged 40 to 49 with alopecia areata. Some clones in this sample may be carry-over from other donors' samples.

V and J are TRBV20-1 and TRBJ2-3; D perhaps matches TRBD2 (5 bases). Trimming stripped 4 bases from V and 1 base from J, with 6 bases between. The CDR3 covers 12 residues. Germline V gene sequence: CDR1 DFQATT, CDR2 SNEGSKA (reference sequence). CDR3 loop: CSATGGTDTQYF. The CDR3 bases are TGCAGTGCTACCGGGGGCACAGATACGCAGTATTTT.

The V gene is TRBV12-3 or TRBV12-4, the J gene TRBJ2-3; TRBD2 aligns across 11 bases. V shed 1 base, J shed 4 bases, and the junction held 7 bases outside the gene matches. The CDR3 extends over 17 amino acids. CDR3 sequence (DNA): TGTGCCAGCAGTTTAGGGCCTAGCGGGGGGAGCGCAGATACGCAGTATTTT. This sequence encodes CASSLGPSGGSADTQYF.

This chain uses TRBV6-5 with TRBJ2-3, with unresolved D. V was shortened by 0 bases and J by 1 base, with 5 bases between the two germline ends. The CDR3 length is 14 residues. CDR1 and CDR2 from the germline V gene are MNHEY and SVGAGI. CDR3 nucleotide sequence: TGTGCCAGCAGTTACTCGTCAGGCACAGATACGCAGTATTTT. Encoded protein: CASSYSSGTDTQYF.

This clonotype was seen ten or more times. V and J are TRBV7-2 and TRBJ2-2, with TRBD2 matching 10 bases. There are 15 residues in the CDR3. CDR1 and CDR2 (germline): SGHTA, FQGNSA. The V segment lost 8 bases and the J segment 7 bases; nucleotides outside the gene matches: 10. This CDR3 is CASELSGRASGELFF. The DNA of the CDR3 is TGTGCCAGCGAGCTAAGCGGGAGGGCCAGCGGGGAGCTGTTTTTT.

This chain uses TRBV7-2 with TRBJ2-3; the D is unclear. CDR3 length: 12 amino acids. CDR1 and CDR2 (germline): SGHTA, FQGNSA. The V and J ends lost 5 bases and 9 bases respectively, with 12 bases between them. The CDR3 nucleotides read TGTGCCAGCAGCCTAACCACCCCCACGCAGTATTTT. Translation: CASSLTTPTQYF.

This clonotype occurred many times. This CDR3 is CASSVDSEGRSPLHF. The CDR3 DNA sequence: TGTGCCAGCAGCGTAGATTCAGAGGGGCGGTCACCCCTCCACTTT. The chain employs TRBV9 and TRBJ1-6, with D possibly TRBD1 on 5 matching bases. Germline CDR1 reads SGDLS; CDR2 reads YYNGEE. The CDR3 consists of 15 residues. V dropped 0 bases and J dropped 10 bases, with 14 bases sitting between them. The full variable domain, completed using reference TRBV9 and TRBJ1-6, is DSGVTQTPKHLITATGQRVTLRCSPRSGDLSVYWYQQSLDQGLQFLIQYYNGEERAKGNILERFSAQQFPDLHSELNLSSLELGDSALYFCASSVDSEGRSPLHFGNGTRLTVT.

The chain is built from TRBV20-1 and TRBJ2-7; D is undetermined. The germline gives CDR1 DFQATT, CDR2 SNEGSKA (reference sequence). The CDR3 has 10 amino acids. Trimming pared 4 bases from V and 4 bases from J, leaving 5 bases between. The CDR3 region has the DNA TGCAGTGCTACTCCGTACGAGCAGTACTTC. This gives the protein CSATPYEQYF.

This clonotype was found a few times. The V call is TRBV7-2, the J call TRBJ2-7; a weak D match, TRBD1 (6 bases). This CDR3 has 15 amino acids. Germline V lookup: CDR1 SGHTA, CDR2 FQGNSA. Trimming pared 5 bases from V and 0 bases from J, leaving 14 bases between. Here the CDR3 DNA reads TGTGCCAGCAGCCCAGGACAGTGGGACTCCTACGAGCAGTACTTC. Its translation: CASSPGQWDSYEQYF.

This clonotype was counted only a few times. V is TRBV7-9 and J is TRBJ2-7; perhaps TRBD1 as D (7 bases). CDR3 size: 14 residues. Germline CDR1 and CDR2: SEHNR and FQNEAQ (reference sequence). Trimming left V 5 bases short and J 2 bases short, with 13 bases between. The CDR3, as DNA: TGTGCCAGCAGCGCGGGACAGCCAACCTACGAGCAGTACTTC. Protein product: CASSAGQPTYEQYF.

This clonotype has a count of ten or more. The chain recombines TRBV13 with TRBJ2-5, with TRBD2 identical over 10 bases. Trimming removed 2 bases from V and 5 bases from J; junction bases left unmatched: 5. The CDR3 contains 15 residues. CDR1 is PRHDT, CDR2 FYEKMQ, per germline (reference sequence). The CDR3 loop is CASSLLAGAGETQYF. The CDR3 nucleotides are TGTGCCAGCAGCTTACTAGCGGGAGCGGGGGAGACCCAGTACTTC.

The chain employs TRBV27 and TRBJ1-5; weak D call: TRBD1 (5 bases). This CDR3 spans 14 amino acids. With 6 bases removed from V and 7 bases from J, the gap between germline ends came to 16 bases. CDR1 and CDR2 from the germline V gene are MNHEY and SMNVEV (reference sequence). DNA of the CDR3: TGTGCCAGCAGCCCATCAGGGTACGGACAGCCCCAGCATTTT. It is translated as CASSPSGYGQPQHF.

This clonotype was counted many times. The genes are TRBV5-1 and TRBJ2-5; TRBD2 matches at 8 bases. J gave up 2 bases and V 4 bases, and 7 bases lay outside the gene matches. Germline assignment: CDR1 SGHRS and CDR2 YFSETQ. This CDR3 is built from 15 residues. The CDR3 reads CASSPYQREQETQYF. Written as DNA, the CDR3 is TGCGCCAGCAGCCCGTATCAGCGGGAGCAAGAGACCCAGTACTTC.

The V gene is TRBV3-1, the J gene TRBJ1-1; the D gene is possibly TRBD1 (5 bases). Trimming removed 4 bases at V and 4 bases at J, with 16 bases between. The V gene's germline CDR1 is LGHDT and CDR2 YNNKEL (reference sequence). The CDR3 consists of 15 residues. The CDR3 bases are TGTGCCAGCAGCCCCCGGGACCGCCGGGGCACTGAAGCTTTCTTT. Protein: CASSPRDRRGTEAFF.

CDR3 in DNA: TGTGCCAGCAGTTGGGCAGGGGATGCCTACGAGCAGTACTTC. This gives the protein CASSWAGDAYEQYF. J is TRBJ2-7 and V is TRBV27, with D possibly being TRBD1 (6 bases). Germline loops: CDR1 MNHEY, CDR2 SMNVEV (reference sequence). V shed 4 bases and J shed 2 bases, with 12 bases lying between them. The CDR3 runs 14 residues.

This clonotype was recorded at least ten times. The rearrangement links TRBV25-1 to TRBJ2-3; 8 positions match TRBD2. This CDR3 is built from 16 residues. Trimming at V came to 2 bases and at J to 4 bases, leaving 8 bases not matched to a gene. In germline, CDR1 is MGHDK, CDR2 SYGVNS. CDR3 loop: CASSEAGTRGPDTQYF. In DNA form, the CDR3 reads TGTGCCAGCAGTGAAGCCGGGACTAGAGGTCCAGATACGCAGTATTTT.

This clonotype was counted at least ten times. The chain uses TRBV5-3 and TRBJ2-7; 7 bases agree with TRBD1. TRBV5-3 falls under the ORF class, with uncertain function. V was clipped by 7 bases and J by 3 bases; unmatched bases: 19. The CDR3 length is 17 residues. The CDR3 sequence: CARAKRQRRDSFYEQYF. As DNA, the CDR3 is TGTGCCAGAGCTAAACGACAACGACGGGACAGCTTCTACGAGCAGTACTTC.

This clonotype was seen ten or more times. This rearrangement joins TRBV27 to TRBJ1-2, with 7 positions matching TRBD1. CDR1 and CDR2 from the germline V gene are MNHEY and SMNVEV (reference sequence). After removal of 6 bases from V and 1 base from J, the junction contained 5 bases not matched to a gene. This CDR3 has 14 amino acids. In DNA form, the CDR3 reads TGTGCCAGCAGCCCCTACAGGGGTAACTATGGCTACACCTTC. This codes for CASSPYRGNYGYTF.

This clonotype has at least ten counts. The CDR3 DNA reads TGTGCCAGCAGCCCTGCAGGGGTTGGAAACACCATATATTTT. Translating gives CASSPAGVGNTIYF. The V call is TRBV12-3 or TRBV12-4, the J call TRBJ1-3, with D maybe TRBD1 (6 bases). The CDR3 is 14 amino acids. V lost 6 bases and J 3 bases, leaving 12 bases between the germline ends.

This clonotype was found a few times. The rearrangement joins TRBV20-1 to TRBJ2-1; 8 positions match TRBD1. Trimming removed 6 bases from V and 1 base from J; junction bases left unmatched: 11. The CDR3 is 16 amino acids. The germline CDR1 and CDR2 sequences are DFQATT and SNEGSKA (reference sequence). CDR3 residues: CSAQGAGGKSYNEQFF. CDR3 sequence (DNA): TGCAGTGCCCAGGGGGCAGGGGGGAAGTCCTACAATGAGCAGTTCTTC.

This clonotype turned up a few times. DNA of the CDR3: TGCGCCAGCAGCCAAGACAGGAGTAATCAGCCCCAGCATTTT. Translated, it gives CASSQDRSNQPQHF. This chain connects TRBV4-3 to TRBJ1-5; D is ambiguous. The CDR3 covers 14 residues. The V and J ends lost 0 bases and 4 bases respectively, with 7 bases between them. Germline V gene lookup returns CDR1 LGHNA and CDR2 YSLEER.

There are many counts of this clonotype. CDR3 loop: CSASNYRDWYNEQFF. The CDR3 bases are TGCAGTGCTAGTAACTACCGGGACTGGTACAATGAGCAGTTCTTC. This chain links TRBV20-1 with TRBJ2-1, with D maybe TRBD2 (6 bases). The CDR3 extends over 15 amino acids. Germline V gives CDR1 DFQATT, CDR2 SNEGSKA (reference sequence). The V gene lost 3 bases and the J gene lost 4 bases, with 16 bases spanning the gap.